Each of the 21 T cell receptor beta chains below was sequenced from the same sample in a study of neurological immune-mediated disorders. In TCRdb, the 5' RACE reads were re-called with MiXCR into one record per CDR3 protein. The profile shows 90,000 to 150,000 distinct CDR3 sequences, 3.2% of them singletons. The specimen was PBMCs. The receptors here all came from a young woman with multiple sclerosis.

The CDR3 here is CSASRRGGSRMNEQFF. The CDR3 nucleotides read TGCAGTGCTAGCCGACGCGGCGGGAGTAGGATGAATGAGCAGTTCTTC. The V and J genes are TRBV20-1 and TRBJ2-1; 7 nucleotides align to TRBD2. The CDR3 spans 16 residues. Germline lookup yields CDR1 DFQATT and CDR2 SNEGSKA (reference sequence). Unmatched junction bases numbered 15, after V lost 3 bases and J lost 7 bases.

This clonotype occurred many times. This chain links TRBV20-1 with TRBJ1-2; D ambiguous. CDR3 length equals 13 residues. The V end lost 3 bases, the J end lost 4 bases, and 12 bases lay between the germline ends. CDR1 is DFQATT and CDR2 is SNEGSKA in the germline V gene (reference sequence). The CDR3 nucleotides read TGCAGTGCTAGCAGGACCCCCATCTATGGCTACACCTTC. Translating gives CSASRTPIYGYTF.

The J gene is TRBJ2-2, the V gene TRBV27; D remains ambiguous. Germline lookup yields CDR1 MNHEY and CDR2 SMNVEV (reference sequence). V shed 2 bases and J shed 5 bases, with 9 bases lying between them. CDR3 length equals 14 residues. The CDR3 sequence is CASSLGLGTGELFF. CDR3 coding DNA: TGTGCCAGCAGTTTAGGTCTAGGTACCGGGGAGCTGTTTTTT.

This clonotype was seen ten or more times. V and J are TRBV11-2 and TRBJ2-7; D remains ambiguous. Trimming pared 5 bases from V and 6 bases from J, leaving 14 bases between. The germline gives CDR1 SGHAT, CDR2 FQNNGV. The length of the CDR3 is 13 residues. CDR3 nucleotide sequence: TGTGCCAGCAGCCCAGATCCGGGTGCCGAGCAGTACTTC. Its protein product is CASSPDPGAEQYF.

This clonotype was seen ten or more times. V usage is TRBV7-2 and J usage is TRBJ1-3; D call uncertain. The CDR3 is made up of 12 amino acids. V gave up 1 base and J gave up 8 bases, with 6 bases separating them. Germline V gives CDR1 SGHTA, CDR2 FQGNSA. DNA of the CDR3: TGTGCCAGCAGCTTAGTGGGTGACACCATATATTTT. It yields the protein CASSLVGDTIYF.

Ten or more counts support this clonotype. The chain recombines TRBV5-1 with TRBJ1-1; D gene unclear. There are 14 residues in the CDR3. Trimming removed 0 bases from V and 2 bases from J, with 8 bases in between. Germline V CDR1 and CDR2: SGHRS, YFSETQ. The DNA of the CDR3 is TGCGCCAGCAGCTTGGACCCGGGAAACACTGAAGCTTTCTTT. It yields the protein CASSLDPGNTEAFF.

There are many counts of this clonotype. The V call is TRBV4-3, the J call TRBJ1-1; perhaps TRBD1 as D (5 bases). The germline CDR1 and CDR2 sequences are LGHNA and YSLEER. Deletions cut 0 bases from V and 1 base from J, with 21 bases between. CDR3 length equals 19 residues. CDR3 coding DNA: TGCGCCAGCAGCCAAGACATGGGGACTCTCCATGGGGGGAACACTGAAGCTTTCTTT. Translated, it gives CASSQDMGTLHGGNTEAFF.

This clonotype has at least ten counts. The chain combines TRBV5-1 with TRBJ2-1; D possibly corresponds to TRBD2 (6 bases). Trimming shortened V by 0 bases and J by 0 bases, and 10 bases separated the two germline ends. The CDR3 length is 16 residues. Germline V gene lookup returns CDR1 SGHRS and CDR2 YFSETQ. Here the CDR3 DNA reads TGCGCCAGCAGCTTGGCGGGAGACCCCTCCTACAATGAGCAGTTCTTC. This sequence encodes CASSLAGDPSYNEQFF. Full variable domain (outside the CDR3, taken from reference TRBV5-1 and TRBJ2-1): KAGVTQTPRYLIKTRGQQVTLSCSPISGHRSVSWYQQTPGQGLQFLFEYFSETQRNKGNFPGRFSGRQFSNSRSEMNVSTLELGDSALYLCASSLAGDPSYNEQFFGPGTRLTVL.

This clonotype came up many times. The chain has TRBV5-1 and TRBJ1-1; a weak D match, TRBD1 (5 bases). This CDR3 contains 14 residues. V lost 4 bases, J lost 1 base, and 11 bases lay in between. Germline-derived CDR1 and CDR2 are SGHRS and YFSETQ. The CDR3 region is CASSDQGANTEAFF. CDR3 nucleotides: TGCGCCAGCAGCGATCAGGGTGCGAACACTGAAGCTTTCTTT.

Ten or more counts support this clonotype. The chain employs TRBV6-5 and TRBJ1-1; D uncertain. This CDR3 spans 13 amino acids. In germline, CDR1 is MNHEY, CDR2 SVGAGI. Trimming left V 5 bases short and J 4 bases short, with 11 bases between. CDR3: CASSPAGSTEAFF. DNA of the CDR3: TGTGCCAGCAGTCCAGCCGGTAGCACTGAAGCTTTCTTT.

This clonotype was recorded at least ten times. The chain has TRBV5-1 and TRBJ1-2; 10 bases align to TRBD1. The CDR3 is 16 residues long. Germline-derived CDR1 and CDR2 are SGHRS and YFSETQ. V lost 2 bases, J lost 7 bases, and 11 bases stayed unmatched. CDR3 nucleotide sequence: TGCGCCAGCAGCTTAAGTACCGGGACAGGGGTTTTTGGCTACACCTTC. Translation: CASSLSTGTGVFGYTF.

This clonotype was recorded many times. The V and J genes are TRBV29-1 and TRBJ2-7; perhaps TRBD2 as D (5 bases). The germline V gene has CDR1 SQVTM and CDR2 ANQGSEA. Trimming stripped 1 base from V and 5 bases from J, with 12 bases between. This CDR3 has 13 amino acids. The CDR3 region is CSVEASGWNEQYF. The CDR3 region has the DNA TGCAGCGTTGAAGCGTCGGGGTGGAACGAGCAGTACTTC.

This clonotype appeared many times. The CDR3 loop reads CASSHQDDGRTEAFF. Written as DNA, the CDR3 is TGCGCCAGCAGCCATCAAGATGACGGCCGCACTGAAGCTTTCTTT. The V call is TRBV4-1, the J call TRBJ1-1; D gene ambiguous. CDR1 is MGHRA, CDR2 YSYEKL, per germline. V was cut by 3 bases and J by 4 bases, with 15 bases left in between. The CDR3 consists of 15 residues.

This clonotype was recorded many times. This chain joins TRBV29-1 and TRBJ1-1, with 8 bases aligning to TRBD1. The CDR3 covers 12 residues. V lost 6 bases and J lost 2; bases outside the gene matches: 2. The germline CDR1 and CDR2 sequences are SQVTM and ANQGSEA. DNA for the CDR3: TGCAGCGTAGGGACAGGCAACACTGAAGCTTTCTTT. Translation: CSVGTGNTEAFF.

This clonotype was observed many times. One end of the junction fails to match germline, which may point to a read error. The chain employs TRBV20-1 and TRBJ2-5; D possibly corresponds to TRBD2 (5 bases). The CDR3 consists of 11 residues. Germline-derived CDR1 and CDR2 are DFQATT and SNEGSKA (reference sequence). In DNA, the CDR3 is TGCAGTGGCTGGCTAGCCGAGAACCAGTACTTC. Its protein product is CSGWLAENQYF.

This clonotype was observed at least ten times. V gene TRBV20-1 combines with J gene TRBJ1-1; weak D call: TRBD1 (5 bases). CDR3 length: 14 residues. The germline V gene has CDR1 DFQATT and CDR2 SNEGSKA (reference sequence). The V and J ends lost 3 bases and 0 bases respectively, with 11 bases between them. The CDR3, as DNA: TGCAGTGCTAGGGCCAGGGTCATGAACACTGAAGCTTTCTTT. Translating it yields CSARARVMNTEAFF.

This clonotype showed up many times. The chain employs TRBV5-1 and TRBJ1-2, with TRBD1 matching over 7 bases. The germline V gene has CDR1 SGHRS and CDR2 YFSETQ. CDR3 length: 15 amino acids. V lost 4 bases and J lost 0; bases outside the gene matches: 6. CDR3 protein: CASSGGGPTNYGYTF. In DNA form, the CDR3 reads TGCGCCAGCAGCGGAGGGGGCCCGACTAACTATGGCTACACCTTC.

This clonotype turned up a few times. With a much larger clone just one base away, this may be a read error. This chain joins TRBV20-1 and TRBJ2-7; 9 bases align to TRBD2. V was pared by 7 bases and J by 3 bases, with 4 bases of the junction left unmatched. Looked up from germline, CDR1 is DFQATT and CDR2 is SNEGSKA (reference sequence). The CDR3 is made up of 12 amino acids. The CDR3 loop is CSESSGSYEQYF. The CDR3 nucleotides are TGCAGTGAGAGTAGCGGGAGCTACGAGCAGTACTTC.

This clonotype was seen at least ten times. This chain links TRBV5-1 with TRBJ1-1; a possible D gene is TRBD1 (5 bases). Between the trimmed V and J ends, which lost 2 bases and 5 bases, there was a span of 13 bases. Germline-derived CDR1 and CDR2 are SGHRS and YFSETQ. The CDR3 sequence is 14 residues long. The DNA for the CDR3 is TGCGCCAGCAGCTTTCAGGGAGTACGGACTGAAGCTTTCTTT. Amino acids: CASSFQGVRTEAFF.

The sample holds many counts of this clonotype. The rearrangement uses TRBV20-1 and TRBJ1-1; 9 bases match TRBD1. This CDR3 has 14 residues. The trim removed 6 bases at V and 5 bases at J, leaving 10 bases unmatched. The germline CDR1 and CDR2 sequences are DFQATT and SNEGSKA (reference sequence). CDR3 DNA: TGCAGTGCCAAACCGGGACAGGGTTGGACTGAAGCTTTCTTT. Translation gives CSAKPGQGWTEAFF.

This clonotype is termed medium-sized. The chain couples TRBV5-6 to TRBJ2-4; 8 bases map to TRBD1. CDR1 is SGHDT, CDR2 YYEEEE, per germline. V dropped 5 bases and J dropped 4; count of bases not matched to a gene: 5. The CDR3 spans 14 residues. The CDR3 spells CASREYRGKNIQYF. Written as DNA, the CDR3 is TGTGCCAGCAGGGAGTACAGGGGGAAAAACATTCAGTACTTC.